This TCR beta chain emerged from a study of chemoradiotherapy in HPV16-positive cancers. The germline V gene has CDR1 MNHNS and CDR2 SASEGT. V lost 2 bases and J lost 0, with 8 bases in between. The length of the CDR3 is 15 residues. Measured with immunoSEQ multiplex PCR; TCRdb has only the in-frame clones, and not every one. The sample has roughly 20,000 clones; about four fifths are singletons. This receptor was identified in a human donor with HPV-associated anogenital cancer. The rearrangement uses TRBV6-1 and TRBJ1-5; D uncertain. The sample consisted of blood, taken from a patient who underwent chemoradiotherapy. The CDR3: CASSESGDSNQPQHF. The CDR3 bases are TGTGCCAGCAGTGAAAGTGGGGATAGCAATCAGCCCCAGCATTTT.